A selection of T cell receptor beta chains follows, all from one sample in a study of cytomegalovirus exposure and HLA in healthy donors. Using immunoSEQ multiplex PCR, the repertoire was profiled, and TCRdb retains in-frame clones only, with some absent. This sample yields around 130,000 clones, of which 84% are seen a single time; roughly 3% belongs to the top ten. Sequencing was performed on PBMCs. These receptors came from a man aged 45-65 years in good health and CMV-seronegative. CDR3s leave out the opening cysteine and the closing phenylalanine or tryptophan. The D gene is left open where the match is weak. Where a row states a size, it is once, few, many or the class of an expanded clone; other rows omit it.

D gene: NA
J gene: TRBJ1-4
V gene: TRBV5-1
clone size: NA
CDR3 protein: ASSWGGIGEKLF

D gene: TRBD1
J gene: TRBJ2-7
V gene: TRBV2
clone size: NA
CDR3 protein: ASSGPDRASEQY

D gene: NA
J gene: TRBJ1-5
V gene: TRBV7-9
clone size: few
CDR3 protein: ASSAGFQPQH

D gene: TRBD2
J gene: TRBJ2-7
V gene: TRBV5-1
clone size: NA
CDR3 protein: ASSPGGLVGSYEQY

D gene: NA
J gene: TRBJ2-7
V gene: TRBV6-4
clone size: NA
CDR3 protein: ASSGRTSRFLWNEQY

D gene: TRBD1
J gene: TRBJ2-7
V gene: TRBV5-1
clone size: NA
CDR3 protein: ASSHGTGAYEQY

D gene: TRBD1
J gene: TRBJ2-1
V gene: TRBV27
clone size: NA
CDR3 protein: ASSFTGQGSFF

D gene: TRBD2
J gene: TRBJ2-3
V gene: TRBV2
clone size: NA
CDR3 protein: ASSDPSLATTDTQY

D gene: NA
J gene: TRBJ1-4
V gene: TRBV11-2
clone size: NA
CDR3 protein: ASSYTTGANEKLF

D gene: TRBD1
J gene: TRBJ2-7
V gene: TRBV5-4
clone size: NA
CDR3 protein: ASSLGTGFSYEQY

D gene: NA
J gene: TRBJ2-3
V gene: TRBV5-4
clone size: NA
CDR3 protein: ASSPGTERVLSTDTQY

D gene: TRBD1
J gene: TRBJ2-3
V gene: TRBV6-1
clone size: few
CDR3 protein: ASSEITGTGGGDTQY

D gene: NA
J gene: TRBJ2-3
V gene: TRBV19
clone size: NA
CDR3 protein: ASSIWEGGADTQY

D gene: NA
J gene: TRBJ1-2
V gene: TRBV6-5
clone size: NA
CDR3 protein: ASSYRWGGDGYT

D gene: NA
J gene: TRBJ2-5
V gene: TRBV7-2
clone size: NA
CDR3 protein: ASSLAFQETQY

D gene: NA
J gene: TRBJ2-7
V gene: TRBV9
clone size: NA
CDR3 protein: ASSARDNSYEQY

D gene: TRBD1
J gene: TRBJ2-7
V gene: TRBV4-3
clone size: NA
CDR3 protein: ASSPGQSSYEQY

D gene: NA
J gene: TRBJ1-2
V gene: TRBV7-3
clone size: NA
CDR3 protein: ASSLPTPQTDHYGYT

D gene: NA
J gene: TRBJ2-6
V gene: TRBV5-6
clone size: NA
CDR3 protein: ASSVERSSGANVLT

D gene: NA
J gene: TRBJ1-1
V gene: TRBV12-5
clone size: NA
CDR3 protein: ASGLEEGAEAF

D gene: TRBD1
J gene: TRBJ2-7
V gene: TRBV15
clone size: NA
CDR3 protein: ATSRAGTDDSYEQY

D gene: TRBD1
J gene: TRBJ1-1
V gene: TRBV18
clone size: NA
CDR3 protein: ASSHGQGAISWNTEAF

D gene: TRBD2
J gene: TRBJ2-7
V gene: TRBV6-1
clone size: few
CDR3 protein: ASTTPGLAYYEQY

D gene: NA
J gene: TRBJ1-3
V gene: TRBV19
clone size: NA
CDR3 protein: ASQSPGAGNTIY

D gene: TRBD1
J gene: TRBJ1-1
V gene: TRBV30
clone size: many
CDR3 protein: AWVVDPAGGTEAF

D gene: TRBD1
J gene: TRBJ1-5
V gene: TRBV27
clone size: NA
CDR3 protein: ASSLSRDRASVHSNQPQH

D gene: NA
J gene: TRBJ1-1
V gene: TRBV5-1
clone size: NA
CDR3 protein: ASSLYGDSLNTEAF

D gene: TRBD2
J gene: TRBJ2-2
V gene: TRBV29-1
clone size: NA
CDR3 protein: SVEVAGRSTGELF

D gene: TRBD1
J gene: TRBJ2-5
V gene: TRBV25-1
clone size: NA
CDR3 protein: ASSERGHRETQY

D gene: NA
J gene: TRBJ1-4
V gene: TRBV18
clone size: NA
CDR3 protein: ASSPNRASEKLF

D gene: NA
J gene: TRBJ1-4
V gene: TRBV7-9
clone size: NA
CDR3 protein: ASSLAGGEKLF

D gene: NA
J gene: TRBJ1-2
V gene: TRBV7-2
clone size: NA
CDR3 protein: ASSPYHEVRYGYT

D gene: NA
J gene: TRBJ1-3
V gene: TRBV5-1
clone size: NA
CDR3 protein: ASSLDGVSSSGNTIY

D gene: TRBD2
J gene: TRBJ2-3
V gene: TRBV5-1
clone size: NA
CDR3 protein: ASRTLAGGFTDTQY

D gene: NA
J gene: NA
V gene: TRBV4-1
clone size: NA
CDR3 protein: ASSHPPAGTYEQY

D gene: TRBD2
J gene: TRBJ2-1
V gene: TRBV7-9
clone size: NA
CDR3 protein: ASSVAGASYNEQF

D gene: NA
J gene: TRBJ1-6
V gene: TRBV30
clone size: NA
CDR3 protein: AWSVPGDSPLH

D gene: TRBD2
J gene: TRBJ2-5
V gene: TRBV18
clone size: NA
CDR3 protein: ASSLGSGGTKY

D gene: NA
J gene: TRBJ2-3
V gene: TRBV7-3
clone size: NA
CDR3 protein: ASSLVRGTDTQY

D gene: NA
J gene: TRBJ1-4
V gene: TRBV21-1
clone size: few
CDR3 protein: ASSKPNLLVEKLF

D gene: NA
J gene: TRBJ1-5
V gene: TRBV5-6
clone size: NA
CDR3 protein: ASSLAIRGGRVGQPQH

D gene: NA
J gene: TRBJ1-2
V gene: TRBV7-2
clone size: NA
CDR3 protein: ASSPLRGANYGYT

D gene: NA
J gene: TRBJ1-4
V gene: TRBV5-1
clone size: NA
CDR3 protein: ASSLAWRSEKLF

D gene: TRBD1
J gene: TRBJ1-2
V gene: TRBV20-1
clone size: NA
CDR3 protein: SADRVGGYT

D gene: TRBD2
J gene: TRBJ2-3
V gene: TRBV19
clone size: NA
CDR3 protein: ASSLGTSGGARDTQY

D gene: NA
J gene: TRBJ1-1
V gene: TRBV15
clone size: NA
CDR3 protein: ATSREGGSSATEAF